Each of the 29 T cell receptor beta chains below was sequenced from the same sample in a study of shared clonotypes between healthy human individuals. Libraries were prepared by immunoSEQ multiplex PCR; TCRdb keeps only in-frame clonotypes and omits some of them. The data contain about 1.5 million clones, roughly 96% of them singletons. The sample was naive CD4+ T cells sorted from blood. The subset was: CD45RA+ positively selected. These receptors were obtained from a man aged 25 to 40 in good health.

The chain carries TRBV28 and TRBJ1-5; no clear D gene. CDR1 is MDHEN, CDR2 SYDVKM, per germline. The CDR3 is 16 residues long. The germline V and J ends were trimmed by 3 bases and 0 bases, with 12 bases remaining between them. CDR3 loop: CASSFSGGLSNQPQHF. CDR3 nucleotide sequence: TGTGCCAGCAGTTTTAGTGGAGGTCTTAGCAATCAGCCCCAGCATTTT.

The rearrangement uses TRBV29-1 and TRBJ2-3, with 9 bases fitting TRBD2. V gave up 5 bases and J gave up 1 base; unmatched junction bases: 1. The CDR3 has 13 amino acids. Looked up from germline, CDR1 is SQVTM and CDR2 is ANQGSEA. The CDR3 here is CSVRTSGTDTQYF. CDR3 in DNA: TGCAGCGTTAGGACTAGCGGCACAGATACGCAGTATTTT.

Points on this clone: Other DNA sequences in the sample encode the same CDR3. The V gene is TRBV19, the J gene TRBJ2-7; 7 bases align to TRBD2. The V gene end was trimmed by 7 bases and the J gene end by 0 bases; junction bases not matched to a gene: 3. The CDR3 is made up of 13 amino acids. Germline CDR1 reads LNHDA; CDR2 reads SQIVND (reference sequence). The CDR3 is CASKRGSSYEQYF. CDR3 coding DNA: TGTGCCAGTAAGCGGGGCAGCTCCTACGAGCAGTACTTC.

This chain joins TRBV19 and TRBJ1-2; no definite D call. This CDR3 is 13 amino acids long. Germline V gives CDR1 LNHDA, CDR2 SQIVND (reference sequence). V was clipped by 3 bases and J by 8 bases, with 13 bases between them. Here the CDR3 DNA reads TGTGCCAGTAGTATTAACGGAGCCGTAGGCTACACCTTC. Translating gives CASSINGAVGYTF.

The chain uses TRBV11-2 and TRBJ1-1; D is undetermined. Germline V gene data show CDR1 as SGHAT and CDR2 as FQNNGV. The CDR3 spans 14 residues. With 7 bases removed from V and 6 bases from J, the gap between germline ends came to 18 bases. The CDR3 here is CASTSDPKGSEAFF. CDR3 coding DNA: TGTGCCAGCACCTCGGATCCGAAGGGCTCTGAAGCTTTCTTT. The full variable domain, in which reference TRBV11-2 and TRBJ1-1 provide the parts outside the CDR3, is EAGVAQSPRYKIIEKRQSVAFWCNPISGHATLYWYQQILGQGPKLLIQFQNNGVVDDSQLPKDRFSAERLKGVDSTLKIQPAKLEDSAVYLCASTSDPKGSEAFFGQGTRLTVV.

The chain carries TRBV10-3 and TRBJ2-1; 9 positions agree with TRBD2. In germline, CDR1 is ENHRY, CDR2 SYGVKD. The CDR3 is 13 amino acids. After removal of 11 bases from V and 7 bases from J, the junction contained 9 bases not matched to a gene. The CDR3 bases are TGTGCCGCTAGCGGGATTAGAGAAAATGAGCAGTTCTTC. Amino acids: CAASGIRENEQFF.

The chain joins TRBV7-2 to TRBJ1-2; the D is unclear. The V end was cut by 3 bases, the J end by 8 bases, with 13 bases between. Germline V gene data show CDR1 as SGHTA and CDR2 as FQGNSA. This CDR3 region has 13 residues. The DNA for the CDR3 is TGTGCCAGCAGCTTGGTCTTTGGCGGCGGCTACACCTTC. This gives the protein CASSLVFGGGYTF.

The chain recombines TRBV5-1 with TRBJ2-2, with D maybe TRBD1 (6 bases). CDR1 is SGHRS, CDR2 YFSETQ, per germline. V dropped 6 bases and J dropped 1 base, with 10 bases sitting between them. This CDR3 comprises 14 residues. CDR3 sequence: CASNPTGNTGELFF. CDR3 coding DNA: TGCGCCAGCAACCCGACAGGGAACACCGGGGAGCTGTTTTTT.

The rearrangement links TRBV4-1 to TRBJ1-2; D is unclear. Trimming cost V 0 bases and J 0 bases, with 14 bases left between them. The length of the CDR3 is 17 residues. The V gene's germline CDR1 is MGHRA and CDR2 YSYEKL. The CDR3 region is CASSQEGRTSANYGYTF. The CDR3 region has the DNA TGCGCCAGCAGCCAAGAGGGCAGGACGTCAGCTAACTATGGCTACACCTTC.

This chain links TRBV11-2 with TRBJ2-1; TRBD2 agrees at 14 bases. Germline V lookup: CDR1 SGHAT, CDR2 FQNNGV. The CDR3 is made up of 14 amino acids. The trim removed 1 base at V and 15 bases at J, leaving 5 bases unmatched. The CDR3 loop is CASSLAGLAGGLFF. CDR3 coding DNA: TGTGCCAGCAGCTTAGCTGGACTAGCGGGAGGCCTGTTCTTC. Looking up the rest from reference TRBV11-2 and TRBJ2-1 gives the full variable domain: EAGVAQSPRYKIIEKRQSVAFWCNPISGHATLYWYQQILGQGPKLLIQFQNNGVVDDSQLPKDRFSAERLKGVDSTLKIQPAKLEDSAVYLCASSLAGLAGGLFFGPGTRLTVL.

In regard to this clone: Other nucleotide sequences from this sample produce the same CDR3. The V and J genes are TRBV27 and TRBJ1-1, with D maybe TRBD1 (6 bases). Germline loops: CDR1 MNHEY, CDR2 SMNVEV (reference sequence). Deletions cut 4 bases from V and 4 bases from J, with 10 bases between. The CDR3 is 13 amino acids. The CDR3 is CASSSRGGTEAFF. The CDR3 bases are TGTGCCAGCAGTTCCAGGGGTGGCACTGAAGCTTTCTTT.

This chain uses TRBV5-4 with TRBJ2-1, with 7 bases aligning to TRBD2. J gave up 0 bases and V 5 bases, and 5 bases lay outside the gene matches. CDR1 is SGHNT and CDR2 is YYREEE in the germline V gene (reference sequence). The CDR3 is 15 amino acids. The CDR3 DNA follows: TGTGCCAGCAGTTCCAGCGGGAACTCCTACAATGAGCAGTTCTTC. This translates into CASSSSGNSYNEQFF.

The chain combines TRBV4-1 with TRBJ1-2; D remains unclear. Trimming took off 2 bases at V and 5 bases at J, with 12 bases between the two ends. This CDR3 comprises 14 residues. Germline V gene data show CDR1 as MGHRA and CDR2 as YSYEKL. CDR3 residues: CASSQSTDPYGYTF. In nucleotides, the CDR3 is TGCGCCAGCAGCCAATCTACAGACCCATATGGCTACACCTTC.

V gene TRBV2 combines with J gene TRBJ1-5; D is ambiguous. In germline, CDR1 is SNHLY, CDR2 FYNNEI. V lost 6 bases to trimming and J lost 4 bases, with 10 bases between them. The CDR3 totals 13 residues. The CDR3 nucleotides read TGTGCCAGCAGGCTGACATTTAATCAGCCCCAGCATTTT. Residues: CASRLTFNQPQHF.

V usage is TRBV7-8 and J usage is TRBJ2-7; D uncertain. The CDR3 is 13 residues long. V lost 5 bases, J lost 7 bases, and 15 bases lay in between. Germline V CDR1 and CDR2: SGHVS, FQNEAQ. This chain's CDR3 is CASSPRSMGEQYF. CDR3 DNA sequence: TGTGCCAGCAGCCCCCGTTCTATGGGAGAGCAGTACTTC.

The CDR3 DNA sequence: TGTGCCAGCAGAACTCAAAGCACAGATACGCAGTATTTT. It specifies CASRTQSTDTQYF. The rearrangement uses TRBV28 and TRBJ2-3; D not certain. The V gene's germline CDR1 is MDHEN and CDR2 SYDVKM. The CDR3 is 13 residues long. Trimming pared 6 bases from V and 0 bases from J, leaving 7 bases between.

The chain has TRBV28 and TRBJ1-2; unclear D gene. Germline V gene data show CDR1 as MDHEN and CDR2 as SYDVKM. The CDR3 sequence is 15 residues long. With 2 bases removed from V and 4 bases from J, the gap between germline ends came to 14 bases. The chain's CDR3 is CASSLDTNFGYGYTF. The CDR3 DNA is TGTGCCAGCAGTTTAGACACGAACTTCGGCTATGGCTACACCTTC.

The V and J genes are TRBV27 and TRBJ2-7, with D possibly matching TRBD2 (5 bases). This CDR3 has 13 residues. Germline CDR1 reads MNHEY; CDR2 reads SMNVEV (reference sequence). Trimming left V 6 bases short and J 0 bases short, with 9 bases between. The CDR3 protein is CASSRGFSYEQYF. CDR3 bases: TGTGCCAGCAGCCGCGGGTTCTCCTACGAGCAGTACTTC.

V usage is TRBV28 and J usage is TRBJ1-5, with D perhaps matching TRBD1 (6 bases). The CDR3 consists of 16 residues. V gave up 5 bases and J gave up 4 bases, with 18 bases separating them. The germline V gene has CDR1 MDHEN and CDR2 SYDVKM. CDR3 nucleotide sequence: TGTGCCAGCAGTCCCAGGTTGTTAGGGGGTAATCAGCCCCAGCATTTT. Translation gives CASSPRLLGGNQPQHF.

This clone was observed once. Other DNA sequences in this sample translate to the same CDR3. This sequence joins TRBV28 and TRBJ1-5; D perhaps matches TRBD1 (6 bases). Trimming took 3 bases from V and 6 from J, leaving 12 bases between them. Germline loops: CDR1 MDHEN, CDR2 SYDVKM. The CDR3 has 14 amino acids. CDR3 sequence reads: CASSFRGLGQPQHF. CDR3 in DNA: TGTGCCAGCAGTTTCCGGGGGCTGGGTCAGCCCCAGCATTTT.

This clone was detected only once. The V call is TRBV28, the J call TRBJ2-7; D perhaps matches TRBD2 (6 bases). Trimming pared 5 bases from V and 1 base from J, leaving 9 bases between. Per the germline V gene, CDR1 is MDHEN and CDR2 is SYDVKM. CDR3 size: 13 residues. This CDR3 reads CASSPGVSYEQYF. For the CDR3, the DNA is TGTGCCAGCAGTCCGGGAGTATCCTACGAGCAGTACTTC.

V is TRBV5-5 and J is TRBJ2-1, with D hard to call. CDR3 size: 16 residues. V was clipped by 0 bases and J by 1 base, with 11 bases between them. From germline, CDR1 is SGHKS and CDR2 YYEKEE (reference sequence). The CDR3 nucleotides read TGTGCCAGCAGCTTGGCGTGGCCGGAGTCCTACAATGAGCAGTTCTTC. This codes for CASSLAWPESYNEQFF.

V is TRBV9 and J is TRBJ2-7; 9 bases are a match to TRBD2. CDR3 length: 17 residues. J lost 2 bases, V lost 4 bases, and 13 bases had no gene match. Germline-derived CDR1 and CDR2 are SGDLS and YYNGEE. The CDR3 region has the DNA TGTGCCAGCAGCCCCAAGGGTAGCGGGAGACCACCCTACGAGCAGTACTTC. This codes for CASSPKGSGRPPYEQYF.

This clone occurred once. The J gene is TRBJ1-5, the V gene TRBV10-3; possible D gene TRBD1, 5 bases. CDR1 ENHRY and CDR2 SYGVKD come from the germline V gene. V was pared by 2 bases and J by 6 bases, with 5 bases between. The CDR3 covers 12 residues. In nucleotides, the CDR3 is TGTGCCATCAGTGAGGGGACTCAGCCCCAGCATTTT. Its translation: CAISEGTQPQHF.

The J gene is TRBJ2-2, the V gene TRBV7-6; TRBD1 might be the D (6 bases). Germline lookup yields CDR1 SGHVS and CDR2 FNYEAQ. Trimming pared 1 base from V and 14 bases from J, leaving 23 bases between. The CDR3 length is 16 residues. The DNA for the CDR3 is TGTGCCAGCAGCTTAGAGGGGGTAACCCAATTCGGTTTACTGTTTTTT. Translating it yields CASSLEGVTQFGLLFF.

The CDR3 nucleotides read TGTGCCAGCAGCTTCGGGACTTCTAAAGAGACCCAGTACTTC. Translated: CASSFGTSKETQYF. This chain joins TRBV7-7 and TRBJ2-5, with D possibly matching TRBD2 (6 bases). Trimming removed 3 bases at V and 3 bases at J, with 11 bases between. CDR1 is SSHAT and CDR2 is FNYEAQ in the germline V gene (reference sequence). There are 14 residues in the CDR3. The variable domain in full, with the rest retrieved from reference TRBV7-7 and TRBJ2-5, is GAGVSQSPRYKVTKRGQDVTLRCDPISSHATLYWYQQALGQGPEFLTYFNYEAQPDKSGLPSDRFSAERPEGSISTLTIQRTEQRDSAMYRCASSFGTSKETQYFGPGTRLLVL.

The rearrangement links TRBV9 to TRBJ2-1; 9 bases are shared with TRBD2. This CDR3 contains 17 residues. CDR1 is SGDLS and CDR2 is YYNGEE in the germline V gene. V gave up 0 bases and J gave up 5 bases; unmatched junction bases: 9. DNA for the CDR3: TGTGCCAGCAGCGTAGAGGTGCGGGAGGGCCGAAACAATGAGCAGTTCTTC. The encoded protein is CASSVEVREGRNNEQFF.

This rearrangement joins TRBV18 to TRBJ2-3; D remains ambiguous. This CDR3 spans 13 amino acids. V dropped 5 bases and J dropped 4 bases, with 10 bases sitting between them. Germline V gene lookup returns CDR1 KGHSH and CDR2 LQKENI. CDR3 amino acids: CASSAPGADTQYF. The CDR3 nucleotides are TGTGCCAGCTCAGCCCCTGGTGCAGATACGCAGTATTTT. Filled out from reference TRBV18 and TRBJ2-3, the complete variable domain reads NAGVMQNPRHLVRRRGQEARLRCSPMKGHSHVYWYRQLPEEGLKFMVYLQKENIIDESGMPKERFSAEFPKEGPSILRIQQVVRGDSAAYFCASSAPGADTQYFGPGTRLTVL.

The chain uses TRBV6-5 and TRBJ2-5; TRBD2 matches at 7 bases. Germline CDR1 and CDR2: MNHEY and SVGAGI. Germline trimming cut 2 bases from V and 5 bases from J; bases unmatched to any gene: 8. The CDR3 is 15 amino acids. The CDR3 is CASSYGSLGGETQYF. Here the CDR3 DNA reads TGTGCCAGCAGTTACGGAAGTTTGGGAGGGGAGACCCAGTACTTC.